The clone carrying this T cell receptor (beta chain) was counted at least ten times. The sample originates from a study of T cells after yellow fever vaccination. Findings and limits, study-wide: On re-exposure, the response was weaker but peaked faster, at day 5 versus 15. The day 0 sorted memory subsets showed almost all vaccine-responding clonotypes to be undetectable. The booster response re-showed most primary clones: about 96% CD4, around 90% CD8.

TCRdb analysed the 5' RACE reads with MiXCR anew, one entry per CDR3 protein. The table shows about 25,000 distinct CDR3 sequences, with 3% to 4% occurring only once. The V segment lost 6 bases and the J segment 3 bases; nucleotides outside the gene matches: 12. The CDR3 length is 16 residues. The source of this sequence is a young man who received the YFV17D yellow fever vaccine. This chain connects TRBV12-3 or TRBV12-4 to TRBJ1-1, with 8 bases matching TRBD1. Specimen: PBMCs, either bulk or a sorted T-cell subset (CD4+, CD8+, memory, or dextramer-sorted; not recorded which), collected approximately 47 days after the first yellow fever vaccination. The CDR3 DNA sequence: TGTGCCAGCAGCCGGAGGGCGGACAGGGCTGACACTGAAGCTTTCTTT. It yields the protein CASSRRADRADTEAFF.